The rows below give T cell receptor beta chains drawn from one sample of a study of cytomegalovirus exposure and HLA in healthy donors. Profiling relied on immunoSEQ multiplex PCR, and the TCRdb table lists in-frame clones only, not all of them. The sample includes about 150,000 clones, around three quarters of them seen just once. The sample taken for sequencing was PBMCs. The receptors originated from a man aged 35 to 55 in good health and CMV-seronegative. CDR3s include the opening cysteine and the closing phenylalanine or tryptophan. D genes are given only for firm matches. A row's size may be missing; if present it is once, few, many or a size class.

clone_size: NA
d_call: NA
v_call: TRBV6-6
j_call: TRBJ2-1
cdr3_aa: CASLNPGRANEQFF
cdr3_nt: TGTGCCAGCCTCAACCCCGGGAGAGCCAATGAGCAGTTCTTC

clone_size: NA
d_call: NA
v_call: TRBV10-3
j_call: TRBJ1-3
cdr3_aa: CAISEPRAGDTIYF
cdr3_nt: TGTGCCATCAGTGAGCCCAGGGCGGGGGACACCATATATTTT

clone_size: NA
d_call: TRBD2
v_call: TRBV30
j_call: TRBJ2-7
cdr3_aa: CACTSGSFTYEQYF
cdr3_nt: TGTGCCTGCACTAGCGGGAGCTTCACCTACGAGCAGTACTTC

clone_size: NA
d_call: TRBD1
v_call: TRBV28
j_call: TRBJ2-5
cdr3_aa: CASSESGQAYQETQYF
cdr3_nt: TGTGCCAGCAGCGAGTCGGGACAGGCGTACCAAGAGACCCAGTACTTC

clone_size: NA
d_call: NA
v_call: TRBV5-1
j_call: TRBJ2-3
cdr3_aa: CASSLALGRLPQTDTQYF
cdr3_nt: TGCGCCAGCAGCTTGGCCTTGGGCCGTTTGCCACAGACAGATACGCAGTATTTT

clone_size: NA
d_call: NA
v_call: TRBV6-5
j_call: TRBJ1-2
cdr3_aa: CASSYSSSEIYGYTF
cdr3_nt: TGTGCCAGCAGTTACTCGTCCAGCGAGATCTATGGCTACACCTTC

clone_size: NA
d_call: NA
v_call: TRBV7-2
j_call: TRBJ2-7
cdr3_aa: CASSLISAYEQYF
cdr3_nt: TGTGCCAGCAGCTTAATTTCAGCCTACGAGCAGTACTTC

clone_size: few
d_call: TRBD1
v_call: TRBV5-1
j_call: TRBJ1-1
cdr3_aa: CASSLQGTGTEAFF
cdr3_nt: TGCGCCAGCAGCTTACAGGGGACGGGCACTGAAGCTTTCTTT

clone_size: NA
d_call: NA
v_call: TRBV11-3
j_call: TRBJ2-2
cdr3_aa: CASSTRGGELFF
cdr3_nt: TGTGCCAGCAGCACCAGGGGCGGGGAGCTGTTTTTT

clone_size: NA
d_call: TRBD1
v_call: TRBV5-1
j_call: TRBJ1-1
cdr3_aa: CASREDRGGMRAFF
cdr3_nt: TGCGCCAGCAGGGAGGACAGGGGGGGGATGCGTGCTTTCTTT

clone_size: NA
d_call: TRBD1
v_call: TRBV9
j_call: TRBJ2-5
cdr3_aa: CASSLGTGGWETQYF
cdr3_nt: TGTGCCAGCAGCCTAGGGACAGGGGGTTGGGAGACCCAGTACTTC

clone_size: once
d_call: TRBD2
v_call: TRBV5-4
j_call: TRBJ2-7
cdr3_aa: CASSPGTSGGFYEQYF
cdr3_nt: TGTGCCAGCAGCCCGGGGACTAGCGGGGGGTTCTACGAGCAGTACTTC

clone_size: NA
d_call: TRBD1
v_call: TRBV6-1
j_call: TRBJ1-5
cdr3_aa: CASSTAGTGLQPQHF
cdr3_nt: TGTGCCAGCAGTACCGCCGGGACAGGGCTTCAGCCCCAGCATTTT

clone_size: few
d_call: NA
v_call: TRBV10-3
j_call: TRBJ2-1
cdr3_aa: CAISEGQYNEQFF
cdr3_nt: TGTGCCATCAGTGAGGGACAGTACAATGAGCAGTTCTTC

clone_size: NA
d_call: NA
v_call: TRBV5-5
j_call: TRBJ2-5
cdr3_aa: CASSLAWRSETQYF
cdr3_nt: TGTGCCAGCAGCTTGGCCTGGCGGAGTGAGACCCAGTACTTC

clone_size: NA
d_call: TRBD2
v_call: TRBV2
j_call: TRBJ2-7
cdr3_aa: CASSAPGLAGEGSYEQYF
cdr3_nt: TGTGCCAGCAGCGCTCCGGGACTAGCGGGAGAGGGCTCCTACGAGCAGTACTTC

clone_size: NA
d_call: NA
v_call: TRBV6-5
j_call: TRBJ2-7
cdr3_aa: CASSAIFGGTYEQYF
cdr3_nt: TGTGCCAGCAGCGCGATATTCGGGGGAACCTACGAGCAGTACTTC

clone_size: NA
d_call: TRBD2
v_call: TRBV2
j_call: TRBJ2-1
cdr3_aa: CASSEYGTSGRPGYNEQFF
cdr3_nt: TGTGCCAGCAGTGAATACGGGACTAGCGGGAGGCCGGGTTACAATGAGCAGTTCTTC

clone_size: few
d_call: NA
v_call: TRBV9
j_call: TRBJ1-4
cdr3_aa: CASSLKPTNEKLFF
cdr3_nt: TGTGCCAGCAGCCTCAAGCCAACTAATGAAAAACTGTTTTTT

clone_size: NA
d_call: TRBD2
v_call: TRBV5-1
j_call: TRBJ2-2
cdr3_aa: CASSPVGGSGNTGELFF
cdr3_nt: TGCGCCAGCAGCCCGGTCGGGGGGTCGGGGAACACCGGGGAGCTGTTTTTT

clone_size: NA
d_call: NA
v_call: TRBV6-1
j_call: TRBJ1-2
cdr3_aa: CASSEVFGYTF
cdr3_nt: TGTGCCAGCAGTGAAGTATTTGGCTACACCTTC

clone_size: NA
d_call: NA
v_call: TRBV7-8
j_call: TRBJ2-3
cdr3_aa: CASSLAGLGVADTQYF
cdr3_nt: TGTGCCAGCAGCTTAGCGGGGTTGGGAGTAGCAGATACGCAGTATTTT

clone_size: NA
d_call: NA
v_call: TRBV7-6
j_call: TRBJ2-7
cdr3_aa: CASSFGSSTGEQYF
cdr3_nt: TGTGCCAGCAGCTTCGGCTCCTCTACGGGGGAGCAGTACTTC

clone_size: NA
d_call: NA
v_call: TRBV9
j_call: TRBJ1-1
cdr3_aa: CASSRTWGGGTEAFF
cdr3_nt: TGTGCCAGCAGCCGCACTTGGGGAGGGGGCACTGAAGCTTTCTTT

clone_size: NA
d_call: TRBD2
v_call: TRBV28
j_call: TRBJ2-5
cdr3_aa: CASSMPRTAGGAGTQYF
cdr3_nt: TGTGCCAGCAGTATGCCACGAACCGCGGGGGGCGCCGGGACCCAGTACTTC

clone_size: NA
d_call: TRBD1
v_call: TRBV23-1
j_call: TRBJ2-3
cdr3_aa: CARGQGGSTDTQYF
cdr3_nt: TGCGCCAGAGGACAGGGGGGGAGCACAGATACGCAGTATTTT

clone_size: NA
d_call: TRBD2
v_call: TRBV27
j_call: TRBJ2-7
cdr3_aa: CASSRLASGRIEQYF
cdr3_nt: TGTGCCAGCAGTCGGCTTGCTAGCGGGAGAATCGAGCAGTACTTC

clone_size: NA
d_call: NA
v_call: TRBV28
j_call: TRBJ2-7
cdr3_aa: CASRGRGYEQYF
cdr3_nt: TGTGCCAGCCGAGGGCGAGGATACGAGCAGTACTTC

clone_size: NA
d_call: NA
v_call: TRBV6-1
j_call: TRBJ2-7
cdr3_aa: CASSEATGAPYEQYF
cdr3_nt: TGTGCCAGCAGTGAAGCAACAGGTGCCCCCTACGAGCAGTACTTC

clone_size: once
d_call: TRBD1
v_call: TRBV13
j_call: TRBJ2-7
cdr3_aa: CASRPGTGESEQYF
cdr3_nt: TGTGCCAGCAGACCAGGGACAGGGGAATCCGAGCAGTACTTC

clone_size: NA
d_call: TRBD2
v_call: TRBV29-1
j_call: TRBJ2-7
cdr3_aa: CSVGPSGSPNEQYF
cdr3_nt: TGCAGCGTTGGCCCGAGCGGGAGTCCCAACGAGCAGTACTTC

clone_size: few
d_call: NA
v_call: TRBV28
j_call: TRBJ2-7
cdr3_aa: CAAGGASSGSYEQYF
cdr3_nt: TGTGCCGCCGGAGGGGCCTCTTCCGGCTCCTACGAGCAGTACTTC

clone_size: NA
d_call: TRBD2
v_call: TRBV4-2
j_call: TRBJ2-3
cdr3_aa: CASSPVAGGGTDTQYF
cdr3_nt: TGTGCCAGCAGCCCCGTCGCGGGGGGGGGCACAGATACGCAGTATTTT

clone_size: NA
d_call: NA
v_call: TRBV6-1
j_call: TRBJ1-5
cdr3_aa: CASRGTTGGQPQHF
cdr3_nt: TGTGCCAGCAGGGGGACAACGGGTGGGCAGCCCCAGCATTTT

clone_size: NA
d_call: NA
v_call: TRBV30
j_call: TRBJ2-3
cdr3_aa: CAWSRGLADTQYF
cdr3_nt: TGTGCCTGGAGTAGGGGTCTTGCAGATACGCAGTATTTT

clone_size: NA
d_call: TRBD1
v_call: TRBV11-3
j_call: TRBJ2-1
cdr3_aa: CASSSNRGPTYNEQFF
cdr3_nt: TGTGCCAGCAGCTCTAACAGGGGGCCTACCTACAATGAGCAGTTCTTC

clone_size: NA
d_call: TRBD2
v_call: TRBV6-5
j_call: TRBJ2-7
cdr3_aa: CASSSGLAAYEQYF
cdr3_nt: TGTGCCAGCAGCTCGGGACTAGCGGCCTACGAGCAGTACTTC

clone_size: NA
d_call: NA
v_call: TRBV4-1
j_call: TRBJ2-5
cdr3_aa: CASSQTWVLAQETQYF
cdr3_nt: TGCGCCAGCAGCCAAACCTGGGTACTAGCTCAAGAGACCCAGTACTTC

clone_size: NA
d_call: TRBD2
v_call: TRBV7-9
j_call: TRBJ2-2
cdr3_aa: CASSLLLAEITGELFF
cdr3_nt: TGTGCCAGCAGCTTACTGCTAGCGGAGATCACCGGGGAGCTGTTTTTT

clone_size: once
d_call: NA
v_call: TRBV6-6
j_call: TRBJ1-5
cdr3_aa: CASMLGTGNHQPQHF
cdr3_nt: TGTGCCAGCATGCTTGGAACAGGTAATCATCAGCCCCAGCATTTT

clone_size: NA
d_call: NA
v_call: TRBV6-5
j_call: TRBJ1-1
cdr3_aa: CASSRGNTEAFF
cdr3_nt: TGTGCCAGCAGTAGGGGGAACACTGAAGCTTTCTTT

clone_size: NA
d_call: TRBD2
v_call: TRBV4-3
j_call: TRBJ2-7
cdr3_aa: CASSQDGGGLYEQYF
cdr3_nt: TGCGCCAGCAGCCAAGATGGCGGGGGGCTCTACGAGCAGTACTTC

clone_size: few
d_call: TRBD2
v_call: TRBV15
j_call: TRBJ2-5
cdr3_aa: CATSTGGGETQYF
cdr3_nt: TGTGCCACCAGCACTGGCGGGGGAGAGACCCAGTACTTC

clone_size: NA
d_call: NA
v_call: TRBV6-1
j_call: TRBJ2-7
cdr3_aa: CASSEQGSVYEQYF
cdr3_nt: TGTGCCAGCAGTGAGCAGGGATCAGTCTACGAGCAGTACTTC

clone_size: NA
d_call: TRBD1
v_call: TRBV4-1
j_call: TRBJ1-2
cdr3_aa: CASSQERQGVYGYTF
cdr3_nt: TGCGCCAGCAGCCAAGAACGACAGGGCGTCTATGGCTACACCTTC

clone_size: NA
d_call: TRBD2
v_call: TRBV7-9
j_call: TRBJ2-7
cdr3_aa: CASSFGSGKTYEQYF
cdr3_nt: TGTGCCAGCAGCTTCGGTAGCGGGAAGACCTACGAGCAGTACTTC

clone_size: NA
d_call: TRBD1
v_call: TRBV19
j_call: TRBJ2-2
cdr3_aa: CASSLGQGLYTGELFF
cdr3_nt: TGTGCCAGTAGTCTGGGACAGGGGCTTTACACCGGGGAGCTGTTTTTT

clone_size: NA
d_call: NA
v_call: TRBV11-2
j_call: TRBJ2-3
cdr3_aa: CASRPVGDTQYF
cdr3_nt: TGTGCCAGCAGGCCGGTCGGGGATACGCAGTATTTT